This T cell receptor beta chain was identified during a study of blood T cell repertoires in COVID-19. Across the whole study: From the United States, Italy and Spain came samples of acute and convalescent COVID-19.

Germline-derived CDR1 and CDR2 are KGHSH and LQKENI. The CDR3 extends over 15 amino acids. Trimming stripped 0 bases from V and 1 base from J, with 9 bases between. Original data processing: Estimation of nucleated cell counts relied on the amplification of reference gene primers. Profiled with immunoSEQ multiplex PCR; TCRdb holds only in-frame clones, not every one. The V and J calls and clone size were taken over from that table, and D and trimming were inferred from the DNA. The sample yields roughly 230,000 clones, roughly 89% seen once. This chain uses TRBV18 with TRBJ1-1; possible D gene TRBD1, 5 bases. The TCR originated in a woman aged 40 to 50 who had recovered from COVID-19. Sequencing used peripheral blood. The CDR3 DNA is TGTGCCAGCTCACCACCCCTGGGGGGGAACACTGAAGCTTTCTTT. Translating it yields CASSPPLGGNTEAFF.